Listed below are T cell receptor beta chains from one sample, sequenced in a study of cytomegalovirus exposure and HLA in healthy donors. The repertoire was sequenced with immunoSEQ multiplex PCR; TCRdb's copy has only in-frame clones and lacks some. The sample consists of around 130,000 clones, roughly 70% of them appearing once. The sequenced sample was PBMCs. The receptor set was obtained from a middle-aged man in good health and CMV-seropositive. CDR3s include the opening cysteine and the closing phenylalanine or tryptophan. The D gene is left open where the match is weak. Size values are once, few and many counts, or a class for expanded clones, and some rows have none.

clone_size,d_call,j_call,v_call,cdr3_nt,cdr3_aa
.,TRBD1,TRBJ2-2,TRBV15,TGTGCCACCAGCAGAGATTCGCCAGGGGGGAACACCGGGGAGCTGTTTTTT,CATSRDSPGGNTGELFF
.,.,TRBJ2-5,TRBV2,TGTGCCAGCAGGTCTAGACAGGCCCAAGAGACCCAGTACTTC,CASRSRQAQETQYF
.,.,TRBJ2-6,TRBV7-6,TGTGCCAGCAGCTCACGGGGTACGCTCTCTGGGGCCAACGTCCTGACTTTC,CASSSRGTLSGANVLTF
.,.,TRBJ2-7,TRBV6-5,TGTGCCAGCAGTTACCTTCCTCCTAACTACGAGCAGTACTTC,CASSYLPPNYEQYF
.,.,TRBJ1-3,TRBV19,TGTGCCAGTAGGGCAACGTCTGGAAACACCATATATTTT,CASRATSGNTIYF
many,.,TRBJ2-6,TRBV4-2,TGTGCCAGCAGCCAAGAATCGGGGACTGGGGCCAACGTCCTGACTTTC,CASSQESGTGANVLTF
few,TRBD1,TRBJ1-6,TRBV19,TGTGCCAGTAACCCGACAGGGGTAAAGAATTCACCCCTCCACTTT,CASNPTGVKNSPLHF
.,.,TRBJ1-2,TRBV11-2,TGTGCCAGCAGCAGCTTAGGGGTCGGAAACTATGGCTACACCTTC,CASSSLGVGNYGYTF
.,.,TRBJ1-5,TRBV5-6,TGTGCCAGCAGCTTGGGCGCGGGGGCGCTTAGCAATCAGCCCCAGCATTTT,CASSLGAGALSNQPQHF
.,TRBD1,TRBJ1-2,TRBV2,TGTGCCAGCAGACTTCAGGGGGCGCGGGCCTATGGCTACACCTTC,CASRLQGARAYGYTF
once,TRBD1,TRBJ1-2,TRBV7-2,TGTGCCAGCAGCTTAGCCGGGACAGGCTATGGCTACACCTTC,CASSLAGTGYGYTF
.,.,TRBJ1-3,TRBV19,TGTGCCAGTAGTCGAGACGGGGGATCTGGAAACACCATATATTTT,CASSRDGGSGNTIYF
.,.,TRBJ1-1,TRBV27,TGTGCCAGCAGTTTACGGGGTACTGAAGCTTTCTTT,CASSLRGTEAFF
few,TRBD1,TRBJ2-6,TRBV4-2,TGTGCCAGCAGCCAAAGTCGGTTGGCAGGGGGCGCGCAGGGGGCCAACGTCCTGACTTTC,CASSQSRLAGGAQGANVLTF
.,TRBD1,TRBJ1-5,TRBV2,TGTGCCAGCAGTTCGGACAGGGGAAGACAGCCCCAGCATTTT,CASSSDRGRQPQHF
.,TRBD2,TRBJ2-3,TRBV6-5,TGTGCCAGCAGATCGGGACTAGGATCAGATACGCAGTATTTT,CASRSGLGSDTQYF
.,TRBD1,TRBJ1-5,TRBV19,TGTGCCAGTAGTCACCAGGACAGGGGAAGCAATCAGCCCCAGCATTTT,CASSHQDRGSNQPQHF